This TCR beta chain stems from a study of early T cells in non-severe SARS-CoV-2 infection. Study details: The chains were unpaired, and the sequenced material was bulk RNA from unsorted whole blood.

The V and J ends lost 4 bases and 10 bases, in that order; junction bases with no gene match: 17. Germline lookup yields CDR1 SGDLS and CDR2 YYNGEE. There are 18 residues in the CDR3. The TCR library protocol was used to attach unique molecular identifiers. These identifiers were attached to individual cDNA molecules. TCRdb recomputed calls from the 5' RACE reads with MiXCR, one row per CDR3 protein. The sample holds tens of thousands of distinct CDR3 sequences, less than 15% seen once. Notes on the study in general: Private and CD4 specificities were missed by VDJdb matching, skewed to anti-spike CD8.

This clonotype was counted between two and nine times. Its antigen is unknown. Sequenced sample: whole blood. This receptor was taken from an adult who was a healthcare worker with PCR-confirmed SARS-CoV-2 infection or an uninfected control (not recorded which). J is TRBJ1-6 and V is TRBV9; TRBD1 matches 10 bases. CDR3 region: CASSHPWGQGFLESPLHF. The CDR3 DNA reads TGTGCCAGCAGCCACCCTTGGGGACAGGGGTTTTTAGAGTCACCCCTCCACTTT.